This T cell receptor beta chain was profiled in a study of control samples from healthy donors and cancer patients. Germline V CDR1 and CDR2: MNHEY, SVGEGT. This CDR3 has 15 amino acids. Deletions cut 6 bases from V and 0 bases from J, with 11 bases between. The table came from immunoSEQ multiplex PCR; TCRdb's copy has only in-frame clones and leaves some out. The sample carries about 160,000 clones, roughly 95% recorded once. The chain carries TRBV6-2 or TRBV6-3 and TRBJ2-2; weak D call: TRBD2 (5 bases). This receptor was obtained from a woman aged 55-69 years in good health. Input material: blood. CDR3 residues: CASSTGISNTGELFF. The CDR3 DNA is TGTGCCAGCAGCACCGGGATATCGAACACCGGGGAGCTGTTTTTT.